This T cell receptor (beta chain) emerged from a study of shared clonotypes between healthy human individuals. The study, taken as a whole, reports: Rarefaction analysis demonstrated incomplete sorted-subset sequencing notwithstanding large depth. The study found lower generation probabilities in non-shared clonotypes than in those shared by all four donors. A few donors had about 5% of their naive CD4 clonotypes in common.

Profiling relied on immunoSEQ multiplex PCR, and the TCRdb table lists in-frame clones only, not all of them. The sample has about 1.1 million clones, 60% to 85% seen once. Note on this clone: Its antigen is unidentified.

Input material: memory CD4+ T cells from PBMCs. Regarding subset: CD45RA-negative fraction. The TCR sequence derives from a young man in good health. Some clones in this sample may be carry-over from other donors' samples.

The chain's CDR3 is CASSSQEPLPGPYYEQYF. DNA for the CDR3: TGTGCCAGCAGCTCCCAAGAGCCCCTACCGGGACCCTACTACGAGCAGTACTTC. The chain has TRBV5-5 and TRBJ2-7; D is possibly TRBD1 or TRBD2 (5 bases each). The germline CDR1 and CDR2 sequences are SGHKS and YYEKEE (reference sequence). This CDR3 region has 18 residues. Trimming cost V 3 bases and J 3 bases, with 25 bases left between them.